This TCR beta chain was identified during a study of beta chain features in type 1 diabetes. Background on the study: Over all samples combined, fewer than 140,000,000 sorted cells were examined. Findings and limits, study-wide: Type 1 diabetes patients had moderately but significantly shorter TCRB CDR3s in all four CD4+ subsets. Whatever favoring of shorter templates PCR might show would apply equally to patients and controls. Relative to healthy donors, patients appeared to have naive, central memory and Treg TCRB repertoires that were more similar.

Sequencing targeted expressed TCRB transcripts, as all isolated RNA had been reverse transcribed. Produced via immunoSEQ multiplex PCR; TCRdb's table is partial and in-frame only. This sample yields under 850,000 clones, of which 13% are seen a single time; less than 0.025% belongs to the top ten. For this clone: The antigen remains undetermined.

The collection from each donor was one heparinised blood draw averaging about 110 mL. Germline lookup yields CDR1 LNHDA and CDR2 SQIVND (reference sequence). There are 13 residues in the CDR3. V was clipped by 2 bases and J by 7 bases, with 12 bases between them. The clonotype was recovered from a man younger than 35 with type 1 diabetes. The rearrangement links TRBV19 to TRBJ2-7; D ambiguous. Material for sequencing was naive CD4+ T cells from blood. The CDR3 reads CASSIQASGEQYF. The DNA of the CDR3 is TGTGCCAGTAGTATACAGGCCTCGGGTGAGCAGTACTTC.